Listed here are 19 T cell receptor beta chains from one sample, sequenced in a study of T cells after posttransplantation cyclophosphamide. Profiled with immunoSEQ multiplex PCR; TCRdb holds only in-frame clones, not every one. The profile shows 66,000 or so clones, about 94% of them singletons. Specimen: PBMCs. Source of these receptors: a woman aged 25 to 45 in good health and a related stem cell transplant donor.

The rearrangement uses TRBV10-3 and TRBJ1-1, with D possibly being TRBD1 (5 bases). Trimming removed 7 bases at V and 2 bases at J, with 11 bases between. Germline V gene sequence: CDR1 ENHRY, CDR2 SYGVKD. The CDR3 contains 13 residues. The CDR3 here is CAIKTGPNTEAFF. Here the CDR3 DNA reads TGTGCCATCAAGACGGGGCCTAACACTGAAGCTTTCTTT.

V and J are TRBV7-2 and TRBJ2-7; tentatively, D is TRBD1 (5 bases). The germline V gene has CDR1 SGHTA and CDR2 FQGNSA. V was shortened by 9 bases and J by 4 bases, with 22 bases between the two germline ends. CDR3 size: 15 residues. DNA for the CDR3: TGTGCCAGAAGGGGCAGGGTAAGCAGGGAATACGAGCAGTACTTC. It translates to CARRGRVSREYEQYF. Combining the CDR3 with reference TRBV7-2 and TRBJ2-7 gives the whole variable domain GAGVSQSPSNKVTEKGKDVELRCDPISGHTALYWYRQSLGQGLEFLIYFQGNSAPDKSGLPSDRFSAERTGGSVSTLTIQRTQQEDSAVYLCARRGRVSREYEQYFGPGTRLTVT.

This rearrangement joins TRBV27 to TRBJ1-2, with D hard to call. CDR1 and CDR2 (germline): MNHEY, SMNVEV (reference sequence). Trimming left V 4 bases short and J 4 bases short, with 10 bases between. The CDR3 is 13 residues long. In nucleotides, the CDR3 is TGTGCCAGCAGTTATGCGGGCACCTATGGCTACACCTTC. Protein product: CASSYAGTYGYTF.

This clone was seen just once. V and J are TRBV7-2 and TRBJ2-7; TRBD2 matches 10 bases. Trimming at V came to 3 bases and at J to 0 bases, leaving 5 bases not matched to a gene. The CDR3 runs to 16 residues. CDR1 and CDR2 (germline): SGHTA, FQGNSA. CDR3: CASSFLLAGNSYEQYF. The CDR3, as DNA: TGTGCCAGCAGCTTCCTACTAGCGGGGAACTCCTACGAGCAGTACTTC.

The rearrangement joins TRBV5-1 to TRBJ2-7; weak D call: TRBD1 (6 bases). Trimming stripped 1 base from V and 2 bases from J, with 25 bases between. Germline V gene sequence: CDR1 SGHRS, CDR2 YFSETQ. This CDR3 has 19 residues. CDR3 coding DNA: TGCGCCAGCAGCTTGAATCGGTGGACAGCGGATCGAACCCCCTACGAGCAGTACTTC. Encoded protein: CASSLNRWTADRTPYEQYF.

The gene calls are TRBV4-3 and TRBJ1-5; D is perhaps TRBD1 (5 bases). V was trimmed by 6 bases and J by 5 bases, leaving 20 bases between them. The CDR3 spans 16 residues. The germline CDR1 and CDR2 sequences are LGHNA and YSLEER. This CDR3 reads CASSPERVGGYQPQHF. DNA for the CDR3: TGCGCCAGCAGTCCGGAGAGGGTTGGGGGGTATCAGCCCCAGCATTTT.

This rearrangement joins TRBV7-2 to TRBJ1-6; the D is unclear. V was clipped by 1 base and J by 7 bases, with 8 bases between them. The germline V gene has CDR1 SGHTA and CDR2 FQGNSA. This CDR3 spans 14 amino acids. In DNA form, the CDR3 reads TGTGCCAGCAGCTTAGATTGGGTGAATTCACCCCTCCACTTT. It is translated as CASSLDWVNSPLHF. The variable domain in full, with the rest retrieved from reference TRBV7-2 and TRBJ1-6, is GAGVSQSPSNKVTEKGKDVELRCDPISGHTALYWYRQSLGQGLEFLIYFQGNSAPDKSGLPSDRFSAERTGGSVSTLTIQRTQQEDSAVYLCASSLDWVNSPLHFGNGTRLTVT.

V gene TRBV6-6 combines with J gene TRBJ1-6; 8 positions match TRBD1. J was trimmed by 15 bases and V by 2 bases; bases with no gene match: 12. The CDR3 contains 15 residues. In germline, CDR1 is MNHNY, CDR2 SVGAGI (reference sequence). CDR3 DNA: TGTGCCAGCAGTTACCTGACAGGGGCCGTCCTACTCCTCCACTTT. Translation: CASSYLTGAVLLLHF.

The chain is built from TRBV7-8 and TRBJ2-7; TRBD1 aligns across 7 bases. CDR1 is SGHVS, CDR2 FQNEAQ, per germline. This CDR3 is 12 amino acids long. Losses at the gene ends were 11 bases for V and 3 bases for J; bases not matched to a gene: 7. In DNA form, the CDR3 reads TGTGCCGCCCGGGACAGACGCTACGAGCAGTACTTC. This translates into CAARDRRYEQYF.

The rearrangement joins TRBV18 to TRBJ1-2; perhaps TRBD1 as D (6 bases). Trimming cost V 3 bases and J 4 bases, with 12 bases left between them. The CDR3 contains 14 residues. Germline lookup yields CDR1 KGHSH and CDR2 LQKENI. The CDR3 DNA is TGTGCCAGCTCACCCCCCGCAGGGGCCTATGGCTACACCTTC. Amino acids: CASSPPAGAYGYTF.

This clone is a singleton in its sample. J is TRBJ1-1 and V is TRBV7-3; D not certain. This CDR3 spans 13 amino acids. Germline assignment: CDR1 SGHTA and CDR2 FQGTGA. V gave up 1 base and J gave up 1 base, with 4 bases separating them. The CDR3 here is CASSLKRNTEAFF. As DNA, the CDR3 is TGTGCCAGCAGCTTAAAGAGGAACACTGAAGCTTTCTTT.

This sequence joins TRBV5-1 and TRBJ1-1, with 7 bases identical to TRBD1. The V gene's germline CDR1 is SGHRS and CDR2 YFSETQ. The CDR3 runs 15 residues. J lost 1 base, V lost 0 bases, and 3 bases had no gene match. This chain's CDR3 is CASSLDRGWNTEAFF. DNA for the CDR3: TGCGCCAGCAGCTTGGACAGGGGATGGAACACTGAAGCTTTCTTT.

The chain joins TRBV13 to TRBJ2-5; D remains unclear. Germline loops: CDR1 PRHDT, CDR2 FYEKMQ (reference sequence). The CDR3 runs to 11 residues. V was trimmed by 4 bases and J by 3 bases, leaving 3 bases between them. CDR3 DNA sequence: TGTGCCAGCAGCTCCAAAGAGACCCAGTACTTC. This translates into CASSSKETQYF.

V usage is TRBV7-2 and J usage is TRBJ2-7; D not resolved. Germline V gene lookup returns CDR1 SGHTA and CDR2 FQGNSA. The CDR3 is 13 residues long. The V and J ends lost 2 bases and 4 bases respectively, with 9 bases between them. As DNA, the CDR3 is TGTGCCAGCAGCTTATCTCGAGGTTACGAGCAGTACTTC. This codes for CASSLSRGYEQYF.

The CDR3 reads CASSQEKGQKNTEAFF. In DNA form, the CDR3 reads TGCGCCAGCAGCCAAGAGAAGGGACAGAAGAACACTGAAGCTTTCTTT. J is TRBJ1-1 and V is TRBV4-3; 7 bases are a match to TRBD1. The trim removed 0 bases at V and 1 base at J, leaving 5 bases unmatched. In germline, CDR1 is LGHNA, CDR2 YSLEER. The CDR3 has 16 residues.

The chain links TRBV7-6 to TRBJ2-1; TRBD2 might be the D (5 bases). Germline values: CDR1 SGHVS, CDR2 FNYEAQ. The CDR3 consists of 14 residues. Trimming removed 1 base from V and 7 bases from J, with 11 bases in between. Here the CDR3 reads CASSLGTPGNEQFF. In DNA form, the CDR3 reads TGTGCCAGCAGCTTAGGGACCCCGGGGAATGAGCAGTTCTTC.

The V gene is TRBV7-2, the J gene TRBJ1-3; D not certain. Trimming removed 1 base from V and 0 bases from J, with 10 bases in between. Looked up from germline, CDR1 is SGHTA and CDR2 is FQGNSA. The CDR3 is 16 amino acids. The CDR3, as DNA: TGTGCCAGCAGCTTAGGAGGGATCAACTCTGGAAACACCATATATTTT. Its translation: CASSLGGINSGNTIYF. Combining the CDR3 with reference TRBV7-2 and TRBJ1-3 gives the whole variable domain GAGVSQSPSNKVTEKGKDVELRCDPISGHTALYWYRQSLGQGLEFLIYFQGNSAPDKSGLPSDRFSAERTGGSVSTLTIQRTQQEDSAVYLCASSLGGINSGNTIYFGEGSWLTVV.

This chain uses TRBV10-2 with TRBJ2-2; 11 bases align to TRBD2. There are 15 residues in the CDR3. Per germline, CDR1 WSHSY and CDR2 SAAADI. With 7 bases clipped from V and 6 bases from J, the junction kept 7 bases outside the gene matches. CDR3 sequence (DNA): TGCGCCAGCACCGGGACTAGCGGCTCAGCCGGGGAGCTGTTTTTT. Encoded protein: CASTGTSGSAGELFF.

The J gene is TRBJ2-5, the V gene TRBV7-2; D possibly matches TRBD1 or TRBD2 (5 bases each). CDR1 is SGHTA, CDR2 FQGNSA, per germline. V lost 0 bases, J lost 5 bases, and 10 bases lay in between. The CDR3 covers 14 residues. CDR3 protein: CASSLAGVGETQYF. The CDR3 region has the DNA TGTGCCAGCAGCTTAGCGGGGGTGGGGGAGACCCAGTACTTC.